The T cell receptor beta chain described here comes from a study of blood T cell repertoires in COVID-19 (dated by TCRdb to about 2020). For the study in its entirety: Collaborator samples came from the United States, Italy and Spain and covered acute and convalescent phases of COVID-19. The material from the prospective study consisted of cDNA or gDNA derived from T cells, B-cell-depleted T cells, or PBMCs. The dataset comprised deeply sampled blood TCRbeta repertoires from subjects exposed to, actively infected with, or recovered from COVID-19. The repertoires were made available in a free public database intended to serve as a resource for research on the immune response to SARS-CoV-2. Samples came from the ongoing ImmuneRACE study (first 160 participants) plus 1,254 subjects from 6 global collaborators. The sample metadata nearly always contained a de-identified subject ID, COVID-19 status, age in years and sex. Where available, HLA class I and class II types were obtained from metadata supplied by the sample provider rather than from assay-based typing. Paper-wide results and their limitations: How much clinical and demographic metadata was included differed by source and by participant, and the metadata was provided uncurated.

The immunoSEQ Assay, a bias-controlled multiplex PCR, was used to amplify TCRbeta CDR3 regions from genomic DNA. The study's processing was this. The number of nucleated cells in each sample was estimated from the amplification of reference gene primers within the assay. Sequence reads were collapsed and filtered to measure the absolute abundance of every unique TCRbeta CDR3 rearrangement. For each sample, productive Simpson clonality was calculated as the square root of Simpson's diversity index across productive rearrangements. The clones in this table, taken by TCRdb from immuneACCESS, are in-frame only. Not every clone is retained; where verified, under half of the shortfall comes from an unresolved V gene, and the cause of the rest is unknown. V, J and clone size are taken as reported in that table, and D and trimming were inferred from the DNA itself. The sample data list around 400,000 clones, and around 87% of these were observed just once. Jointly, the top ten make up 2% to 2.5% of the sample.

Its CDR3 holds 13 amino acids, cysteine through phenylalanine. This entry keeps only the CDR3 DNA: 39 bases, framed from base 1. V loses 4 bases of germline sequence and J loses 8 bases, and the interval between the two ends is 12 bases. CDR1 and CDR2 are read off the germline V gene as SGDLS and YYNGEE. One collaborating source in Seattle enrolled patients while the patients were actively infected and followed the patients over time throughout the course of disease. Each collaborating institution followed its own protocols to collect whole blood in K2EDTA tubes. For TCRbeta analysis, collaborators shipped samples in one of three forms: frozen whole blood, isolated PBMCs, or DNA extracted from either of those sample types. Note on this clone: Its antigen remains undetermined. Base quality data are lacking; no much larger clone is found one base away.

Sequenced material: peripheral blood. The source of this sequence is a woman aged 55-69 years with COVID-19, enrolled during active disease. This receptor chain uses TRBV9 and TRBJ2-2; TRBD2 might be the D gene, on 5 matching bases. The DNA sequence follows: TGTGCCAGCAGCTCGACTCCGGGGGGGGAGCTGTTTTTT. This encodes CASSSTPGGELFF.